Listed below are T cell receptor beta chains from one sample, sequenced in a study of T cell responses to AZD1222 COVID-19 vaccine. Profiling relied on immunoSEQ multiplex PCR, and the TCRdb table lists in-frame clones only, not all of them. Altogether 70,000 to 90,000 clones are present, 75% to 90% being singletons, with the ten largest covering over 2%. The sequencing used peripheral blood, collected on day 0 of AZD1222 vaccination. Source of these receptors: an adult in good health. Each CDR3 is given without its conserved first and last residue. Each record gives: J gene, V gene, CDR3 protein.

J gene: TRBJ1-5; V gene: TRBV27; CDR3 protein: ASSFRWDTNQPQH
J gene: TRBJ1-2; V gene: TRBV5-1; CDR3 protein: ASSLAGDRDYGYT
J gene: TRBJ2-1; V gene: TRBV2; CDR3 protein: ASRSRRGGLSSDEQF
J gene: TRBJ1-1; V gene: TRBV5-6; CDR3 protein: ASSTQGVGTEAF
J gene: TRBJ2-5; V gene: TRBV3-1/TRBV3-2; CDR3 protein: ASSQDRGRGRETQY
J gene: TRBJ1-2; V gene: TRBV9; CDR3 protein: ASSVGTGGYGYT
J gene: TRBJ1-2; V gene: TRBV6-2/TRBV6-3; CDR3 protein: ASSSGTARDGYT
J gene: TRBJ1-5; V gene: TRBV12-5; CDR3 protein: ASVPAWTGAEQPQH
J gene: TRBJ1-5; V gene: TRBV10-3; CDR3 protein: AISPSAGLNQPQH
J gene: TRBJ2-2; V gene: TRBV7-6; CDR3 protein: ASSPVGGITGELF
J gene: TRBJ2-7; V gene: TRBV4-3; CDR3 protein: ASSQGRAYEQY
J gene: TRBJ1-4; V gene: TRBV27; CDR3 protein: ASSLRRGDEKLF
J gene: TRBJ1-4; V gene: TRBV7-6; CDR3 protein: ASSSTGTLTNEKLF
J gene: TRBJ2-2; V gene: TRBV28; CDR3 protein: ASSEDRSTGELF
J gene: TRBJ1-4; V gene: TRBV29-1; CDR3 protein: SVEQGATNEKLF
J gene: TRBJ1-2; V gene: TRBV2; CDR3 protein: ASSVQRANYGYT
J gene: TRBJ1-5; V gene: TRBV12-3/TRBV12-4; CDR3 protein: ASSDAGLELH
J gene: TRBJ1-1; V gene: TRBV18; CDR3 protein: ASSPPGTGDAEAF
J gene: TRBJ1-4; V gene: TRBV3-1/TRBV3-2; CDR3 protein: ASSQDPGTQKLF
J gene: TRBJ1-2; V gene: TRBV7-2; CDR3 protein: ASSPYRGGFGYT
J gene: TRBJ2-7; V gene: TRBV6-5; CDR3 protein: ASSYSEGHLAYEQY
J gene: TRBJ2-4; V gene: TRBV4-3; CDR3 protein: ASSAQTGSQNIQY
J gene: TRBJ1-1; V gene: TRBV18; CDR3 protein: ASSHRDSYTEAF
J gene: TRBJ2-2; V gene: TRBV29-1; CDR3 protein: SVDRGSTGELF
J gene: TRBJ2-1; V gene: TRBV6-2/TRBV6-3; CDR3 protein: ASSYSSSGGYEQF
J gene: TRBJ1-2; V gene: TRBV9; CDR3 protein: ASSVDTGGDYGYT
J gene: TRBJ1-2; V gene: TRBV7-6; CDR3 protein: ASSSGGGYGYT
J gene: TRBJ2-5; V gene: TRBV6-4; CDR3 protein: ASSDGPFDTQY
J gene: TRBJ1-4; V gene: TRBV5-6; CDR3 protein: ASSWAGNEKLF
J gene: TRBJ1-2; V gene: TRBV23-1; CDR3 protein: ASSQCTLDYGYT
J gene: TRBJ2-1; V gene: TRBV2; CDR3 protein: ASSEIIGGEQF
J gene: TRBJ1-1; V gene: TRBV2; CDR3 protein: ASILADMNTEAF
J gene: TRBJ2-1; V gene: TRBV5-1; CDR3 protein: ASKGISERLEF
J gene: TRBJ1-1; V gene: TRBV25-1; CDR3 protein: ASSDPQNTEAF
J gene: TRBJ2-1; V gene: TRBV7-7; CDR3 protein: ASSSRLSTSGAYYEQF
J gene: TRBJ2-3; V gene: TRBV5-1; CDR3 protein: ASSLWGLAGSTDTQY
J gene: TRBJ1-3; V gene: TRBV6-5; CDR3 protein: ASSPPGGRDTIY
J gene: TRBJ2-7; V gene: TRBV6-2/TRBV6-3; CDR3 protein: ASSYWTGSEQY
J gene: TRBJ2-1; V gene: TRBV11-3; CDR3 protein: ASSTTTGAYNEQF
J gene: TRBJ2-2; V gene: TRBV27; CDR3 protein: ASSFNLVTGELF
J gene: TRBJ2-2; V gene: TRBV2; CDR3 protein: ASNLLAGNTGELF
J gene: TRBJ2-5; V gene: TRBV13; CDR3 protein: ASSLLGQHFQETQY